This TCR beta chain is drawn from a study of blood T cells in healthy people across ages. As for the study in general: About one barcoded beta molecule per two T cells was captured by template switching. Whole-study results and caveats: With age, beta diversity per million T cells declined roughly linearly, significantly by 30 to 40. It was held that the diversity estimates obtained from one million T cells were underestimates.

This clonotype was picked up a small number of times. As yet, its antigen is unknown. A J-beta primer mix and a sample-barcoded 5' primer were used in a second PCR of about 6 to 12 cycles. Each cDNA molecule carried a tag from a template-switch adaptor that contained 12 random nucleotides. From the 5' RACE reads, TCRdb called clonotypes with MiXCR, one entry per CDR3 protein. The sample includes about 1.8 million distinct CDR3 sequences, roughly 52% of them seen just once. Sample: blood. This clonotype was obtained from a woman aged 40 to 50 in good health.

The CDR3 DNA is TGCGCCAGCAGCCGCGGGGGACAGGGCAAAATCGATGAGCAGTTCTTC. Residues: CASSRGGQGKIDEQFF. The rearrangement joins TRBV5-1 to TRBJ2-1, with TRBD1 matching 9 bases. Germline V gene lookup returns CDR1 SGHRS and CDR2 YFSETQ. The CDR3 loop spans 16 amino acids. V shed 4 bases and J 8 bases; nucleotides not matched to a gene: 13.